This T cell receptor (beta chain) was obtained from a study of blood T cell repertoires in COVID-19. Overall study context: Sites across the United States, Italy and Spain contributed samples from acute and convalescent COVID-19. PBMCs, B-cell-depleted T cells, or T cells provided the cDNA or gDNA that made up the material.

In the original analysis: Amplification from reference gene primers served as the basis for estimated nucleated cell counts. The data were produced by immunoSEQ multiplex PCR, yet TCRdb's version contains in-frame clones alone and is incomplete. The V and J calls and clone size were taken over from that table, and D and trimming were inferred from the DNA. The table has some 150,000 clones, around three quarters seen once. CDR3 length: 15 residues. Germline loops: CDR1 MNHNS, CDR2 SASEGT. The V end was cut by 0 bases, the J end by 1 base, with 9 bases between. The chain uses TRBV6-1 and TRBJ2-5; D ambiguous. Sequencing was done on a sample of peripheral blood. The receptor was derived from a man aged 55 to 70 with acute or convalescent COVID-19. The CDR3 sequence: CASSEAGDIQETQYF. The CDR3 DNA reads TGTGCCAGCAGTGAAGCAGGCGACATCCAAGAGACCCAGTACTTC.